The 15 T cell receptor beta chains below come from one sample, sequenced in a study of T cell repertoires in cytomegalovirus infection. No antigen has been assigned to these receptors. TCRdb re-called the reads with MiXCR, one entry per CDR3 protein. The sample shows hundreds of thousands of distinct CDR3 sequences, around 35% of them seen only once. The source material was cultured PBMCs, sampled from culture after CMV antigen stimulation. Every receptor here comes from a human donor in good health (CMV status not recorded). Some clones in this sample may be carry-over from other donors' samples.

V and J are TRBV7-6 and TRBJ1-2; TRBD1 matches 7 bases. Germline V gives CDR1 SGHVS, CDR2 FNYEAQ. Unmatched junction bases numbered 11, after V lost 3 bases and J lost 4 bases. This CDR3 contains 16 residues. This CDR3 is CASSLGAGGFGYGYTF. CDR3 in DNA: TGTGCCAGCAGCTTGGGGGCAGGGGGGTTTGGCTATGGCTACACCTTC.

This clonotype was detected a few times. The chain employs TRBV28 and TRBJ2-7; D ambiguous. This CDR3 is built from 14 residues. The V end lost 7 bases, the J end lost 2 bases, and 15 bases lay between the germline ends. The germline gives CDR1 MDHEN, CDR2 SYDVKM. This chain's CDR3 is CASTYLMGPYEQYF. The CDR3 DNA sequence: TGTGCCAGCACCTACCTCATGGGCCCCTACGAGCAGTACTTC.

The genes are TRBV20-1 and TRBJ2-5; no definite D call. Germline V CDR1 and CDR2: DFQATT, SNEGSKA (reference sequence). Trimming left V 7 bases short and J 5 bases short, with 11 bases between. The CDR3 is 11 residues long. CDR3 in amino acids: CSGTAGETQYF. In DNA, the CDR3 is TGCAGTGGCACGGCCGGGGAGACCCAGTACTTC.

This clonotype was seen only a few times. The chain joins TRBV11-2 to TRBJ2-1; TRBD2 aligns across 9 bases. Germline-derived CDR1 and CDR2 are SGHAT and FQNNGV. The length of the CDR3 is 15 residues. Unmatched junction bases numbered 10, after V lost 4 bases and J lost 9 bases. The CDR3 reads CASSSLYQTSGEQFF. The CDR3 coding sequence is TGTGCCAGCAGCTCCCTCTATCAGACTAGCGGTGAGCAGTTCTTC. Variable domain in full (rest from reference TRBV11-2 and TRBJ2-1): EAGVAQSPRYKIIEKRQSVAFWCNPISGHATLYWYQQILGQGPKLLIQFQNNGVVDDSQLPKDRFSAERLKGVDSTLKIQPAKLEDSAVYLCASSSLYQTSGEQFFGPGTRLTVL.

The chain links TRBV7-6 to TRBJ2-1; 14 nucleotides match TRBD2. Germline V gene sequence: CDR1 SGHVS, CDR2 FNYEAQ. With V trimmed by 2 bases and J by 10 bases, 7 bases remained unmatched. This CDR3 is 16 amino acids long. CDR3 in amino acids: CASSLTRLAGGGEQFF. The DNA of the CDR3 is TGTGCCAGCAGCTTAACTAGACTAGCGGGAGGGGGCGAGCAGTTCTTC.

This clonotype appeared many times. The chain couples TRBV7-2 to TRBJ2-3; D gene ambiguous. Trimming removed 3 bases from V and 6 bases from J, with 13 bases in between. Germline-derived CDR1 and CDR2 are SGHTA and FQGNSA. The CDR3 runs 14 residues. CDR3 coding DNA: TGTGCCAGCAGCTTGGCCCCCATTGGGGATACGCAGTATTTT. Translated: CASSLAPIGDTQYF.

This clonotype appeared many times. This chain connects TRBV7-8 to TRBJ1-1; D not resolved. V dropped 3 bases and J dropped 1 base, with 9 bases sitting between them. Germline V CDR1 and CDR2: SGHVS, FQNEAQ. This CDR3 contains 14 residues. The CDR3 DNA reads TGTGCCAGCAGCTTCCTAGCGGGGAACACTGAAGCTTTCTTT. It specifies CASSFLAGNTEAFF. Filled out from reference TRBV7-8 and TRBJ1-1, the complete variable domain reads GAGVSQSPRYKVAKRGQDVALRCDPISGHVSLFWYQQALGQGPEFLTYFQNEAQLDKSGLPSDRFFAERPEGSVSTLKIQRTQQEDSAVYLCASSFLAGNTEAFFGQGTRLTVV.

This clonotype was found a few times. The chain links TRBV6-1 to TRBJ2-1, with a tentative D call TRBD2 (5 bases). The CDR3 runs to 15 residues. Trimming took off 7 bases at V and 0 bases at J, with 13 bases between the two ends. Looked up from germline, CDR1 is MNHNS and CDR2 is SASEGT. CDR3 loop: CASTPEVGSYNEQFF. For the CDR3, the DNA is TGTGCCAGCACCCCGGAGGTGGGCTCCTACAATGAGCAGTTCTTC.

The CDR3 reads CASSEVAGSMAEQFF. The CDR3 coding sequence is TGTGCCAGCAGTGAAGTAGCAGGGTCTATGGCTGAGCAGTTCTTC. This sequence joins TRBV2 and TRBJ2-1, with D possibly matching TRBD1 (5 bases). The V gene's germline CDR1 is SNHLY and CDR2 FYNNEI. CDR3 size: 15 residues. Trimming shortened V by 1 base and J by 9 bases, and 16 bases separated the two germline ends.

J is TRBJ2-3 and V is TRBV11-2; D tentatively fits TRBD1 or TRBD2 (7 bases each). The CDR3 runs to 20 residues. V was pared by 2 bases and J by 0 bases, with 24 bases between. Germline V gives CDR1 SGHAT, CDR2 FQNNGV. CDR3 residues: CASSLQGGPGLHVSTDTQYF. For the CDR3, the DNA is TGTGCCAGCAGCTTACAGGGGGGGCCGGGCCTCCACGTCAGCACAGATACGCAGTATTTT.

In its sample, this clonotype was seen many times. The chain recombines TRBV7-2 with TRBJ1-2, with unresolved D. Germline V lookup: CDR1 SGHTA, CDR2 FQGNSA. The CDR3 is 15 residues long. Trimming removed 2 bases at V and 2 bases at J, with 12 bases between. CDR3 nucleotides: TGTGCCAGCAGCTTATACGCGGCAGGCAACTATGGCTACACCTTC. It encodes CASSLYAAGNYGYTF.

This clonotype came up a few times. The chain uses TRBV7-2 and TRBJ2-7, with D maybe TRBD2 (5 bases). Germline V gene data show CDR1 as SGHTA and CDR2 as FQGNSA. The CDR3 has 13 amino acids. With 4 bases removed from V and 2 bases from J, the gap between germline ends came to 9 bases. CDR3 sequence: CASSSDWAYEQYF. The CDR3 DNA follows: TGTGCCAGCAGCTCGGACTGGGCCTACGAGCAGTACTTC.

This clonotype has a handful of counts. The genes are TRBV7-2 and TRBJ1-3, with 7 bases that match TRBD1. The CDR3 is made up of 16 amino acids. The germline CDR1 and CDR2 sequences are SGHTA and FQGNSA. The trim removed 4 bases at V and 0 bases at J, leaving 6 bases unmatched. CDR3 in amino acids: CASSSYGTASGNTIYF. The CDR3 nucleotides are TGTGCCAGCAGCTCGTACGGGACAGCCTCTGGAAACACCATATATTTT.

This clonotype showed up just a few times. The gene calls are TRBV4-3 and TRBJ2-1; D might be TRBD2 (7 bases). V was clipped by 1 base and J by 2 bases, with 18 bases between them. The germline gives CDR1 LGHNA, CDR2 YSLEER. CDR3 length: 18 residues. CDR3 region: CASSQGGLGAGPYNEQFF. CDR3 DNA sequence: TGCGCCAGCAGCCAAGGGGGGCTGGGAGCGGGACCCTACAATGAGCAGTTCTTC.

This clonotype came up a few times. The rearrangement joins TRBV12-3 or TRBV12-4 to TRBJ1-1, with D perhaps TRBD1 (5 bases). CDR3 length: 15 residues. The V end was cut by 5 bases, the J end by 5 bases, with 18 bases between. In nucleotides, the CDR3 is TGTGCCAGCAGTCGAGGGGCTACAAAGGGAACTGAAGCTTTCTTT. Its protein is CASSRGATKGTEAFF.